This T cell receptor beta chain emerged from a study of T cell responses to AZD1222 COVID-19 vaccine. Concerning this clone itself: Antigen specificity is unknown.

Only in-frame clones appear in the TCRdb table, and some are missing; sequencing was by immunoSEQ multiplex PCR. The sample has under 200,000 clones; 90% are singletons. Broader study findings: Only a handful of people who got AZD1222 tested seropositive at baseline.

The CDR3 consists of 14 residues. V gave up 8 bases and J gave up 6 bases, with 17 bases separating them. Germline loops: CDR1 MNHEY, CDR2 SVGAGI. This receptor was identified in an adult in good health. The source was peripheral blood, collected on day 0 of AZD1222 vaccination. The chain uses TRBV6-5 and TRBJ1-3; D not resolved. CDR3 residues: CASLHGRVENTIYF. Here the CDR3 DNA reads TGTGCCAGCCTCCACGGGCGGGTCGAAAACACCATATATTTT.